What follows are 12 T cell receptor beta chains derived from one specimen sequenced in a study of long-term antiretroviral therapy in people with HIV. With survey level as its setting, the immunoSEQ assay was v3.0. Clones were sequenced by immunoSEQ multiplex PCR, and TCRdb holds only the in-frame ones, with some missing. Of roughly 50,000 clones detected, about 81% appear once; the ten largest clones hold 2.5% to 3.5%. Sequenced material: unsorted PBMCs, taken 0.8 years after starting antiretroviral therapy. The source of these receptors is a woman between 18 and 29 years old with HIV.

The table lists this clone with many counts. The V gene is TRBV7-9, the J gene TRBJ2-7; 13 bases match TRBD2. The CDR3 has 16 amino acids. V dropped 4 bases and J dropped 3; count of bases not matched to a gene: 6. Germline CDR1 SEHNR, CDR2 FQNEAQ (reference sequence). CDR3: CASSSTSGRTDYEQYF. The CDR3 bases are TGTGCCAGCAGCTCGACTAGCGGGAGGACCGACTACGAGCAGTACTTC.

V and J are TRBV7-9 and TRBJ1-1, with D hard to call. Germline CDR1 reads SEHNR; CDR2 reads FQNEAQ (reference sequence). V shed 5 bases and J shed 0 bases, with 10 bases lying between them. The CDR3 has 14 residues. CDR3 amino acids: CASSPTEVNTEAFF. The DNA of the CDR3 is TGTGCCAGCAGCCCCACCGAGGTGAACACTGAAGCTTTCTTT.

The gene calls are TRBV4-1 and TRBJ2-6; D not certain. Trimming stripped 4 bases from V and 0 bases from J, with 7 bases between. The CDR3 has 15 amino acids. The germline gives CDR1 MGHRA, CDR2 YSYEKL. In DNA, the CDR3 is TGCGCCAGCAGCCTAGGGAACTCTGGGGCCAACGTCCTGACTTTC. Amino acids: CASSLGNSGANVLTF.

The chain has TRBV19 and TRBJ2-7; D may correspond to TRBD1 or TRBD2 (5 bases each). CDR3 size: 15 residues. Deletions cut 4 bases from V and 3 bases from J, with 16 bases between. Germline V gene sequence: CDR1 LNHDA, CDR2 SQIVND (reference sequence). DNA for the CDR3: TGTGCCAGTAGTAGCTTGAGAGGGGCAGGCTACGAGCAGTACTTC. This gives the protein CASSSLRGAGYEQYF.

The chain uses TRBV5-1 and TRBJ1-4, with D perhaps TRBD1 (6 bases). This CDR3 has 14 residues. CDR1 is SGHRS, CDR2 YFSETQ, per germline. V was pared by 7 bases and J by 8 bases, with 18 bases between. The CDR3 here is CASQQGGGEEKLFF. The CDR3, as DNA: TGCGCCAGCCAACAGGGAGGTGGTGAGGAAAAACTGTTTTTT.

This clone was seen just once. The chain carries TRBV7-9 and TRBJ2-5, with unresolved D. The CDR3 has 15 amino acids. V gave up 0 bases and J gave up 1 base, with 9 bases separating them. The germline CDR1 and CDR2 sequences are SEHNR and FQNEAQ (reference sequence). The CDR3 protein is CASSLAQAFQETQYF. The CDR3 DNA is TGTGCCAGCAGCTTAGCGCAAGCTTTCCAAGAGACCCAGTACTTC.

This chain joins TRBV5-5 and TRBJ2-1; TRBD2 matches 8 bases. V dropped 3 bases and J dropped 9; count of bases not matched to a gene: 14. The CDR3 is 16 residues long. Germline V gives CDR1 SGHKS, CDR2 YYEKEE (reference sequence). The CDR3 loop is CASSSPSGSLGGEQFF. CDR3 in DNA: TGTGCCAGCAGCTCCCCAAGCGGGAGCTTGGGGGGTGAGCAGTTCTTC.

The chain is built from TRBV5-4 and TRBJ2-5; TRBD1 matches 7 bases. V shed 2 bases and J 5 bases; nucleotides not matched to a gene: 6. CDR1 is SGHNT, CDR2 YYREEE, per germline (reference sequence). The CDR3 totals 14 residues. CDR3 sequence: CASSFLDRDETQYF. The CDR3 DNA reads as TGTGCCAGCAGCTTCCTAGACAGGGACGAGACCCAGTACTTC.

The chain joins TRBV5-6 to TRBJ1-5; no clear D. The V gene lost 4 bases and the J gene lost 3 bases, with 17 bases spanning the gap. This CDR3 is 16 amino acids long. Germline V gene lookup returns CDR1 SGHDT and CDR2 YYEEEE. Written as DNA, the CDR3 is TGTGCCAGCAGCCGACGGGTCACACCTTACAATCAGCCCCAGCATTTT. It is translated as CASSRRVTPYNQPQHF.

The CDR3 spells CASSEYVQGQQYF. As DNA, the CDR3 is TGTGCCAGCAGTGAATACGTACAGGGGCAGCAGTACTTC. This chain uses TRBV6-1 with TRBJ2-7; 7 nucleotides agree with TRBD1. The CDR3 has 13 residues. Germline assignment: CDR1 MNHNS and CDR2 SASEGT. Trimming at V came to 2 bases and at J to 8 bases, leaving 6 bases not matched to a gene.

In the case of this clone: A read error may account for a junction end that differs from germline. The rearrangement joins TRBV7-2 to TRBJ2-7, with 7 bases aligning to TRBD1. Germline V gives CDR1 SGHTA, CDR2 FQGNSA. The CDR3 has 15 residues. CDR3 residues: CASSLELGRGYGQYF. DNA of the CDR3: TGTGCCAGCAGCTTAGAGCTGGGCAGGGGGTACGGGCAGTACTTC.

This clone was counted once. This chain joins TRBV9 and TRBJ2-1; no reliable D call. V was cut by 4 bases and J by 4 bases, with 12 bases left in between. Per germline, CDR1 SGDLS and CDR2 YYNGEE. This CDR3 is 14 amino acids long. CDR3 residues: CASSSSGGYNEQFF. The CDR3 DNA reads as TGTGCCAGCAGCTCCTCGGGCGGTTACAATGAGCAGTTCTTC.